This T cell receptor (beta chain) was documented in a study of PD-1 blockade in mismatch repair-deficient tumors. The table came from immunoSEQ multiplex PCR; TCRdb's copy has only in-frame clones and leaves some out. The sample yields some 15,000 clones, 65% to 90% seen once. The time point: identical roughly ten-day culture without peptide (control). With respect to this clone: As yet, its antigen is unknown.

The CDR3 spans 10 residues. Germline V gene data show CDR1 as SNHLY and CDR2 as FYNNEI. Trimming removed 6 bases at V and 7 bases at J, with 6 bases between. The chain couples TRBV2 to TRBJ1-2; weak D call: TRBD1 (5 bases). This sequence originates from an adult with mismatch repair-deficient cancer. Sequencing was performed on cells cultured in vitro, taken from a patient treated with pembrolizumab. The CDR3 sequence is CASRGLGYTF. For the CDR3, the DNA is TGTGCCAGCAGGGGGCTTGGCTACACCTTC.